One sample yielded the 2 T cell receptor beta chains listed below, sequenced in a study of T cell clonality in common variable immunodeficiency. The table came from immunoSEQ multiplex PCR; TCRdb's copy has only in-frame clones and leaves some out. The table lists roughly 50,000 clones, no singletons, with more than 3% in the top ten. Input material: peripheral blood mononuclear cells. The receptors originated from a person between 18 and 70 years old in good health.

This clone has ten or more counts. The covered CDR3 bases are TGTGCCAGCAGTAGCGGGAGCACAGATACG. This codes for CASSSGSTDT. The CDR3 in full is CASSSGSTDTQYF. The V and J genes are TRBV6-4 and TRBJ2-3; maybe TRBD2 (6 bases). The sequenced fragment ends 3 residues before the CDR3 boundary, so the rest is inferred from the germline J gene. The V end lost 5 bases, the J end lost 0 bases, and 6 bases lay between the germline ends. The length of the CDR3 is 13 residues. Germline assignment: CDR1 MRHNA and CDR2 SNTAGT.

This clone was seen many times. The read terminates 3 residues before the CDR3 end, so the remaining end is supplied by the germline J gene. The rearrangement joins TRBV12-3 or TRBV12-4 to TRBJ2-7; TRBD2 agrees at 8 bases. The trim removed 3 bases at V and 5 bases at J, leaving 9 bases unmatched. The CDR3 totals 15 residues. CDR3 DNA (partial): TGTGCCAGCAGTTTGACCCCAGCGGGAGTACACGAG. This sequence encodes CASSLTPAGVHE. Given in full, the CDR3 is CASSLTPAGVHEQYF.